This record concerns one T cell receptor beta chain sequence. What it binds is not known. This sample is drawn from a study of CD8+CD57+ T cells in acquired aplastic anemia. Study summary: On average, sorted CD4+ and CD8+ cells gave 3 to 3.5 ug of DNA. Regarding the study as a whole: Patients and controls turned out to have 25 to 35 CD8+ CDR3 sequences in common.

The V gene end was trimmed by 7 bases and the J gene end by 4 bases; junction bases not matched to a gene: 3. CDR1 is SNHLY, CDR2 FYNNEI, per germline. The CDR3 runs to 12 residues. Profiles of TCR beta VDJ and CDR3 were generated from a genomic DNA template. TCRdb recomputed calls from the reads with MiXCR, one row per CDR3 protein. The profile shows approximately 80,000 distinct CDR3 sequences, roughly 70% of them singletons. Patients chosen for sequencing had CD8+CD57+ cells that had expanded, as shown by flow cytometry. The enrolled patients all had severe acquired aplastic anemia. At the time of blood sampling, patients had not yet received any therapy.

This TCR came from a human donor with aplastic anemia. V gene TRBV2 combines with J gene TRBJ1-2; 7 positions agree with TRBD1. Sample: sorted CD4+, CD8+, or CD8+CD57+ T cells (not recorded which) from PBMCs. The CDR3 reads CASKGDSYGYTF. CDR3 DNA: TGTGCCAGCAAGGGGGACAGCTATGGCTACACCTTC.